This T cell receptor (beta chain) comes out of a study of T cell responses to AZD1222 COVID-19 vaccine. The method was immunoSEQ multiplex PCR; TCRdb's version includes in-frame clones alone and lacks a portion of them. The sample contains roughly 150,000 clones, roughly nine tenths of which appear only once. Per the germline V gene, CDR1 is ENHRY and CDR2 is SYGVKD. Trimming removed 4 bases from V and 5 bases from J, with 6 bases in between. CDR3 length: 11 amino acids. Concerning this clone itself: Its antigen is undetermined.

The study, taken as a whole, reports: Elevations in Spike-specific TCR breadth and depth followed administration of two AZD1222 doses.

The rearrangement joins TRBV10-3 to TRBJ2-7; possibly TRBD2 for D (5 bases). This specimen was peripheral blood, taken 28 days after the second AZD1222 dose. This clonotype originated in an adult who received the AZD1222 COVID-19 vaccine. This chain's CDR3 is CAISGSDEQYF. In nucleotides, the CDR3 is TGTGCCATCAGTGGTAGCGACGAGCAGTACTTC.